This T cell receptor beta chain was recovered during a study of T cells expressing NK-cell markers. Across the whole study: Just one sequenced donor of eight was HCMV-seronegative, while seven were seropositive.

TCRdb re-called the 5' RACE reads, yielding one record per CDR3 amino acid sequence without DNA. This sample contains 300,000 to 450,000 distinct CDR3 sequences. The CDR3 has 13 amino acids. Per germline, CDR1 MNHEY and CDR2 SVGAGI. This TCR came from a man aged 18 to 69 in good health. The rearrangement uses TRBV6-5 and TRBJ2-7; TCRdb names TRBD1, which stays unverified in the absence of DNA. What was sequenced was blood T cells: a sorted CD56 or NKG2C T cell subset, CD4+ or CD8+ T cells, or bulk PBMC T cells (not recorded which). The CDR3 reads CASSFSGDPRQYF.